This TCR beta chain comes out of a study of T cell repertoires in ileal Crohn's disease. Study-level background: At surgery, around 36% of patients smoked, with median disease duration approximately 8 years. About half received postoperative treatment, around ten with thiopurines and 15 to 20 anti-TNF.

TCRdb keeps only in-frame clones here, not all; method: immunoSEQ multiplex PCR. This repertoire shows approximately 13,000 clones, roughly 70% found once; its top ten account for under 6%. The receptor was isolated from an adult with Crohn's disease. Sequenced input: ileal tissue.

The CDR3 DNA follows: TGTGCCAGCAGCGTAGACTTCAGGGGGGTCGGGGAGCTGTTTTTT. This codes for CASSVDFRGVGELFF. This chain joins TRBV9 and TRBJ2-2, with a tentative D call TRBD1 (7 bases). The V end was cut by 0 bases, the J end by 7 bases, with 13 bases between. The CDR3 runs to 15 residues. Germline V gene data show CDR1 as SGDLS and CDR2 as YYNGEE.